The 17 T cell receptor beta chains below were found in one sample sequenced in a study of cytotoxic CD8 clonotypes in ibrutinib-treated CLL. Only in-frame clones appear in the TCRdb table, and some are missing; sequencing was by immunoSEQ multiplex PCR. Of 55,000 to 80,000 clones detected, approximately 57% appear once; the ten largest clones hold about 15%. This material consisted of PBMCs, taken after 12 months of ibrutinib treatment. These receptors came from a human donor with chronic lymphocytic leukemia.

This sequence joins TRBV28 and TRBJ1-1; D is ambiguous. Trimming took 5 bases from V and 5 from J, leaving 6 bases between them. Germline loops: CDR1 MDHEN, CDR2 SYDVKM. The CDR3 spans 11 residues. In DNA, the CDR3 is TGTGCCAGCAGTCTTTTTACTGAAGCTTTCTTT. This encodes CASSLFTEAFF.

The chain is built from TRBV6-5 and TRBJ1-2, with 7 bases that match TRBD1. CDR1 is MNHEY, CDR2 SVGAGI, per germline. CDR3 length equals 13 residues. Unmatched junction bases numbered 6, after V lost 3 bases and J lost 8 bases. CDR3 sequence reads: CASSYTGERGYTF. CDR3 DNA sequence: TGTGCCAGCAGTTATACAGGGGAGCGGGGCTACACCTTC.

This clone turned up a few times. The rearrangement joins TRBV7-9 to TRBJ2-2; 11 positions match TRBD2. The germline CDR1 and CDR2 sequences are SEHNR and FQNEAQ (reference sequence). CDR3 length equals 15 residues. The V segment lost 6 bases and the J segment 4 bases; nucleotides outside the gene matches: 4. The CDR3 DNA is TGTGCCAGCAGGACGGGACTAGCGGCCACCGGGGAGCTGTTTTTT. It encodes CASRTGLAATGELFF.

This clone qualifies as medium-sized. The genes are TRBV27 and TRBJ1-4; tentatively, D is TRBD1 (5 bases). The CDR3 is 16 residues long. V was trimmed by 1 base and J by 8 bases, leaving 17 bases between them. CDR1 and CDR2 from the germline V gene are MNHEY and SMNVEV (reference sequence). Written as DNA, the CDR3 is TGTGCCAGCAGTTTATTGGGTCAGGGAGACTCCGAAAAACTGTTTTTT. Its protein is CASSLLGQGDSEKLFF.

The V call is TRBV28, the J call TRBJ2-1; D is undetermined. Trimming left V 8 bases short and J 7 bases short, with 6 bases between. The CDR3 extends over 10 amino acids. The germline V gene has CDR1 MDHEN and CDR2 SYDVKM. The CDR3 here is CASEDNEQFF. The CDR3 DNA follows: TGTGCCAGCGAAGATAATGAGCAGTTCTTC. The full variable domain, with the rest looked up from reference TRBV28 and TRBJ2-1, is DVKVTQSSRYLVKRTGEKVFLECVQDMDHENMFWYRQDPGLGLRLIYFSYDVKMKEKGDIPEGYSVSREKKERFSLILESASTNQTSMYLCASEDNEQFFGPGTRLTVL.

The chain carries TRBV7-9 and TRBJ2-1, with a weak D call TRBD1 (6 bases). Germline V gives CDR1 SEHNR, CDR2 FQNEAQ (reference sequence). V lost 2 bases and J lost 9, with 8 bases in between. The CDR3 loop spans 12 amino acids. The CDR3 nucleotides are TGTGCCAGCAGCTTACAGGGGCTTGAGCAGTTCTTC. The encoded protein is CASSLQGLEQFF.

This clone has more than one count but fewer than ten. The V call is TRBV5-1, the J call TRBJ2-3, with a tentative D call TRBD2 (5 bases). CDR1 is SGHRS, CDR2 YFSETQ, per germline. This CDR3 contains 12 residues. Trimming took 4 bases from V and 5 from J, leaving 8 bases between them. CDR3 sequence (DNA): TGCGCCAGCAGCCTAGAGGGAGATACGCAGTATTTT. Translation: CASSLEGDTQYF.

The sample holds a few counts of this clone. The chain couples TRBV29-1 to TRBJ2-3; tentative D call: TRBD1 (5 bases). Germline V CDR1 and CDR2: SQVTM, ANQGSEA. The V gene lost 0 bases and the J gene lost 0 bases, with 10 bases spanning the gap. The CDR3 loop spans 15 amino acids. CDR3 bases: TGCAGCGTTGAAGATAGACAGACTAGCACAGATACGCAGTATTTT. Translation gives CSVEDRQTSTDTQYF.

This clone was counted between two and nine times. The chain links TRBV18 to TRBJ2-5; tentative D call: TRBD1 (5 bases). V lost 3 bases to trimming and J lost 2 bases, with 10 bases between them. Germline CDR1 reads KGHSH; CDR2 reads LQKENI. CDR3 length: 14 residues. In nucleotides, the CDR3 is TGTGCCAGCTCACCTAGACAGACTCAAGAGACCCAGTACTTC. Protein: CASSPRQTQETQYF.

CDR3 nucleotide sequence: TGTGCCAGCAGCTTAGTTCGAGGACTAGCGGGAGGAGATGAGCAGTTCTTC. It codes for CASSLVRGLAGGDEQFF. V and J are TRBV13 and TRBJ2-1, with 14 bases identical to TRBD2. This CDR3 contains 17 residues. Trimming at V came to 1 base and at J to 8 bases, leaving 7 bases not matched to a gene. Germline CDR1 and CDR2: PRHDT and FYEKMQ (reference sequence).

J is TRBJ2-4 and V is TRBV11-2, with D perhaps TRBD1 or TRBD2 (5 bases each). V was cut by 5 bases and J by 6 bases, with 20 bases left in between. Germline V gives CDR1 SGHAT, CDR2 FQNNGV. CDR3 length equals 16 residues. The CDR3 loop is CASSPPGRAATNIQYF. The CDR3 region has the DNA TGTGCCAGCAGCCCACCGGGGCGGGCGGCGACAAACATTCAGTACTTC. Filled out from reference TRBV11-2 and TRBJ2-4, the complete variable domain reads EAGVAQSPRYKIIEKRQSVAFWCNPISGHATLYWYQQILGQGPKLLIQFQNNGVVDDSQLPKDRFSAERLKGVDSTLKIQPAKLEDSAVYLCASSPPGRAATNIQYFGAGTRLSVL.

The chain employs TRBV10-3 and TRBJ2-1; TRBD1 matches 10 bases. Trimming took 11 bases from V and 7 from J; bases not matched to a gene: 11. Germline values: CDR1 ENHRY, CDR2 SYGVKD. This CDR3 has 14 residues. The CDR3 DNA follows: TGTGCCGTAAACCGGGACAGGGGTAGTAATGAGCAGTTCTTC. Translated: CAVNRDRGSNEQFF.

CDR3 sequence (DNA): TGTGCCAGCAGTTACCCCCTCACAGATACGCAGTATTTT. Translation gives CASSYPLTDTQYF. This chain joins TRBV6-6 and TRBJ2-3; D gene ambiguous. This CDR3 has 13 residues. The V end was cut by 2 bases, the J end by 2 bases, with 5 bases between. Germline V gives CDR1 MNHNY, CDR2 SVGAGI (reference sequence).

The V call is TRBV14, the J call TRBJ2-1; 9 bases are shared with TRBD1. CDR3 length equals 17 residues. The V and J ends lost 0 bases and 5 bases, in that order; junction bases with no gene match: 8. The germline CDR1 and CDR2 sequences are SGHDN and FVKESK. In DNA form, the CDR3 reads TGTGCCAGCAGCCAAGATATGTCCACAGGGGGCAACAATGAGCAGTTCTTC. This sequence encodes CASSQDMSTGGNNEQFF.

The chain recombines TRBV2 with TRBJ2-3, with 8 bases lining up with TRBD2. The germline CDR1 and CDR2 sequences are SNHLY and FYNNEI. Trimming at V came to 4 bases and at J to 4 bases, leaving 10 bases not matched to a gene. The CDR3 is 16 amino acids. CDR3 loop: CASSGIVGGASDTQYF. The CDR3 coding sequence is TGTGCCAGCAGTGGAATCGTCGGGGGGGCCTCAGATACGCAGTATTTT.

This clone has just a few counts. The chain recombines TRBV28 with TRBJ2-7; D gene unclear. CDR3 size: 11 residues. CDR1 is MDHEN and CDR2 is SYDVKM in the germline V gene. Trimming cost V 5 bases and J 5 bases, with 7 bases left between them. The CDR3 loop is CASSLRHEQYF. The CDR3 DNA sequence: TGTGCCAGCAGTCTCCGACACGAGCAGTACTTC.

The chain carries TRBV19 and TRBJ2-5; 9 bases agree with TRBD1. There are 15 residues in the CDR3. From germline, CDR1 is LNHDA and CDR2 SQIVND (reference sequence). With 6 bases clipped from V and 5 bases from J, the junction kept 10 bases outside the gene matches. CDR3 region: CASSRPTGGAETQYF. The DNA for the CDR3 is TGTGCCAGTAGCCGTCCCACAGGGGGCGCGGAGACCCAGTACTTC.